This T cell receptor beta chain appears in the sequencing data of a study of human T cells and chemical hapten exposure. Study overall: On the upper back, patch tests were applied with 0.01% DPC and read at 6 days.

The V end was cut by 5 bases, the J end by 0 bases, with 6 bases between. Germline loops: CDR1 SGHRS, CDR2 YFSETQ. The length of the CDR3 is 12 residues. TCRdb re-derived calls from the RACE reads in MiXCR, one entry per CDR3 protein. The sample lists about 160,000 distinct CDR3 sequences, around 30% seen once, with 2.1% in the top ten. As to time point: patch test 3, about 24 weeks after DPC sensitization. Indicated treatment: therapeutic diphenylcyclopropenone sensitization with weekly scalp DPC. Blood draws came first, before each patch test. The sample here was whole blood, taken in connection with sensitization to the hapten diphenylcyclopropenone (DPC). The chain has TRBV5-1 and TRBJ2-7; D unresolved. The source of this sequence is a woman aged 18-29 years with alopecia areata. Some clones in this sample may be carry-over from other donors' samples. CDR3 loop: CASSSNSYEQYF. The CDR3 DNA reads as TGCGCCAGCAGTTCAAACTCCTACGAGCAGTACTTC. Complete variable domain (other parts from reference TRBV5-1 and TRBJ2-7): KAGVTQTPRYLIKTRGQQVTLSCSPISGHRSVSWYQQTPGQGLQFLFEYFSETQRNKGNFPGRFSGRQFSNSRSEMNVSTLELGDSALYLCASSSNSYEQYFGPGTRLTVT.